This T cell receptor (beta chain) emerged from a study of neurological immune-mediated disorders. Study-wide points: Across subjects, no CDR3 amino acid sequence appeared in expanded clones of more than one subject, a finding that suggested private repertoires in all groups. Phylogenetically, 18 of 34 multiple sclerosis patients' repertoires fell into one related-CDR3 cluster, a possible signature. HTLV-1-associated myelopathy had the most TCR clonal expansion, while multiple sclerosis had the least, a level that fell below healthy controls.

This CDR3 has 16 residues. The trim removed 2 bases at V and 5 bases at J, leaving 11 bases unmatched. Looked up from germline, CDR1 is SGHRS and CDR2 is YFSETQ. TCRdb independently ran MiXCR on the 5' RACE reads; one entry per CDR3 protein. In the table there are 81,000 or so distinct CDR3 sequences, 4% to 6% of which are singletons. With respect to this clonotype: No antigen is known for it.

This rearrangement joins TRBV5-1 to TRBJ2-3; 7 bases are a match to TRBD1. Source material: PBMCs. The clonotype originates from a woman in her 30s with multiple sclerosis. The CDR3 DNA sequence: TGCGCCAGCAGCTTTATCACGGGACAGCAGGGAGATACGCAGTATTTT. It specifies CASSFITGQQGDTQYF. Full variable domain (outside the CDR3, taken from reference TRBV5-1 and TRBJ2-3): KAGVTQTPRYLIKTRGQQVTLSCSPISGHRSVSWYQQTPGQGLQFLFEYFSETQRNKGNFPGRFSGRQFSNSRSEMNVSTLELGDSALYLCASSFITGQQGDTQYFGPGTRLTVL.